The 27 T cell receptor beta chains reported below all come from one sample, sequenced in a study of beta chain features in type 1 diabetes. As every portion of the isolated RNA was reverse transcribed, the sequencing read expressed TCRB transcripts. The protocol was immunoSEQ multiplex PCR, while the TCRdb copy is restricted to in-frame clones and leaves out a portion. The sample carries under 950,000 clones, 15% to 20% recorded once. The specimen was naive CD4+ T cells from blood. Every receptor here comes from a young woman in good health.

CDR3 sequence (DNA): TGTGCCAGTATTTCAGGGTTCTATGGCACTGAAGCTTTCTTT. The encoded protein is CASISGFYGTEAFF. This chain uses TRBV19 with TRBJ1-1, with TRBD1 as a possible D gene (5 bases). The CDR3 contains 14 residues. Trimming stripped 7 bases from V and 4 bases from J, with 16 bases between. The V gene's germline CDR1 is LNHDA and CDR2 SQIVND (reference sequence).

V and J are TRBV15 and TRBJ2-3; 13 nucleotides match TRBD2. The CDR3 runs 19 residues. V shed 1 base, J shed 0 bases, and the junction held 7 bases outside the gene matches. CDR1 is LNHNV and CDR2 is YYDKDF in the germline V gene (reference sequence). The CDR3 sequence is CATSRGTSGGRSSTDTQYF. The CDR3 region has the DNA TGTGCCACCAGCAGAGGGACTAGCGGGGGAAGGTCTAGCACAGATACGCAGTATTTT.

This clone was observed a handful of times. The CDR3 region is CASTPAGGQTYEQYF. The CDR3 DNA reads TGTGCCAGCACCCCCGCGGGTGGACAAACCTACGAGCAGTACTTC. The chain uses TRBV6-5 and TRBJ2-7; the D gene could be TRBD1 or TRBD2 (5 bases each). The CDR3 extends over 15 amino acids. V gave up 7 bases and J gave up 2 bases, with 18 bases separating them. The germline CDR1 and CDR2 sequences are MNHEY and SVGAGI.

This clone was observed a few times. The sample contains more than one DNA sequence encoding this CDR3. The J gene is TRBJ2-5, the V gene TRBV5-4; no clear D. Deletions cut 4 bases from V and 1 base from J, with 14 bases between. Looked up from germline, CDR1 is SGHNT and CDR2 is YYREEE (reference sequence). The CDR3 has 15 residues. The CDR3 DNA is TGTGCCAGCAGCCTCGGTCCTTCGGGCCAAGAGACCCAGTACTTC. As protein: CASSLGPSGQETQYF.

The rearrangement links TRBV20-1 to TRBJ2-5; D is unclear. The germline V gene has CDR1 DFQATT and CDR2 SNEGSKA (reference sequence). This CDR3 has 11 residues. V was cut by 2 bases and J by 4 bases, with 5 bases left in between. CDR3 loop: CSARYIETQYF. CDR3 bases: TGCAGTGCTAGATATATAGAGACCCAGTACTTC.

The table lists this clone with a few counts. V gene TRBV4-3 combines with J gene TRBJ1-5; D is uncertain. The CDR3 loop spans 15 amino acids. V lost 0 bases, J lost 7 bases, and 13 bases lay in between. Germline V gene data show CDR1 as LGHNA and CDR2 as YSLEER. CDR3 loop: CASSQEAGRMQPQHF. In DNA, the CDR3 is TGCGCCAGCAGCCAAGAAGCGGGGAGGATGCAGCCCCAGCATTTT.

V is TRBV5-4 and J is TRBJ2-3; TRBD1 or TRBD2 may be the D gene (6 bases each). V was clipped by 3 bases and J by 7 bases, with 21 bases between them. The CDR3 sequence is 16 residues long. CDR1 and CDR2 (germline): SGHNT, YYREEE (reference sequence). DNA of the CDR3: TGTGCCAGCAGCTGGGGACACGCCGAAGGCGGGAATACGCAGTATTTT. As protein: CASSWGHAEGGNTQYF.

This clone was observed a few times. The chain combines TRBV5-5 with TRBJ2-2, with no clear D. Germline loops: CDR1 SGHKS, CDR2 YYEKEE (reference sequence). V was trimmed by 3 bases and J by 0 bases, leaving 12 bases between them. This CDR3 spans 16 amino acids. Here the CDR3 DNA reads TGTGCCAGCAGCTCGCGGCTTGGGACGAACACCGGGGAGCTGTTTTTT. This sequence encodes CASSSRLGTNTGELFF.

This chain joins TRBV29-1 and TRBJ2-1; 8 nucleotides align to TRBD2. Trimming removed 5 bases from V and 7 bases from J; junction bases left unmatched: 7. CDR3 size: 13 residues. CDR1 is SQVTM and CDR2 is ANQGSEA in the germline V gene. CDR3 sequence reads: CSVSGSSRNEQFF. CDR3 nucleotide sequence: TGCAGCGTTAGCGGGAGCAGTCGTAATGAGCAGTTCTTC.

This chain connects TRBV10-3 to TRBJ1-1; TRBD1 agrees at 8 bases. Germline loops: CDR1 ENHRY, CDR2 SYGVKD. V lost 7 bases and J lost 5; bases outside the gene matches: 9. The CDR3 contains 14 residues. Here the CDR3 reads CAIKASQGVTEAFF. CDR3 DNA sequence: TGTGCCATCAAAGCCTCACAGGGGGTAACTGAAGCTTTCTTT.

The rearrangement joins TRBV12-5 to TRBJ2-1; 11 bases agree with TRBD2. The length of the CDR3 is 15 residues. Germline assignment: CDR1 LGHNT and CDR2 FRNRAP. The V gene end was trimmed by 4 bases and the J gene end by 5 bases; junction bases not matched to a gene: 4. In nucleotides, the CDR3 is TGTGCTAGTGGTTCTAGCGGGAGGCAGAACAATGAGCAGTTCTTC. Translation gives CASGSSGRQNNEQFF. Looking up the rest from reference TRBV12-5 and TRBJ2-1 gives the full variable domain: DARVTQTPRHKVTEMGQEVTMRCQPILGHNTVFWYRQTMMQGLELLAYFRNRAPLDDSGMPKDRFSAEMPDATLATLKIQPSEPRDSAVYFCASGSSGRQNNEQFFGPGTRLTVL.

This clone has only a few counts. The V gene is TRBV4-2, the J gene TRBJ1-1; possibly TRBD1 for D (5 bases). CDR1 is LGHNA, CDR2 YNFKEQ, per germline. The CDR3 is 15 residues long. The V and J ends lost 1 base and 10 bases respectively, with 19 bases between them. CDR3 DNA sequence: TGTGCCAGCAGCCAAGCTTCAGGGATAAAGGTCGGAGCTTTCTTT. The encoded protein is CASSQASGIKVGAFF.

This clone was counted between two and nine times. The chain links TRBV11-2 to TRBJ2-7; D is ambiguous. This CDR3 region has 16 residues. V lost 0 bases, J lost 1 base, and 13 bases lay in between. Germline assignment: CDR1 SGHAT and CDR2 FQNNGV. The CDR3 coding sequence is TGTGCCAGCAGCTTAGAGGGCTTCCGATCATCCTACGAGCAGTACTTC. Translated: CASSLEGFRSSYEQYF. Full variable domain (outside the CDR3, taken from reference TRBV11-2 and TRBJ2-7): EAGVAQSPRYKIIEKRQSVAFWCNPISGHATLYWYQQILGQGPKLLIQFQNNGVVDDSQLPKDRFSAERLKGVDSTLKIQPAKLEDSAVYLCASSLEGFRSSYEQYFGPGTRLTVT.

This clone was seen a handful of times. The CDR3 DNA is TGTGCCAGCACCCATAGGCCTAACGACTATGGCTACACCTTC. It specifies CASTHRPNDYGYTF. V gene TRBV7-9 combines with J gene TRBJ1-2; the D is unclear. Germline values: CDR1 SEHNR, CDR2 FQNEAQ (reference sequence). CDR3 length: 14 residues. V lost 7 bases and J lost 3, with 15 bases in between.

V usage is TRBV29-1 and J usage is TRBJ1-1; 7 nucleotides match TRBD1. Germline V gene lookup returns CDR1 SQVTM and CDR2 ANQGSEA. The length of the CDR3 is 15 residues. The J segment lost 8 bases and the V segment lost 1 base, leaving 13 bases of the junction unmatched. The CDR3 sequence: CSVEGHKNRGYEAFF. The CDR3 nucleotides are TGCAGCGTTGAAGGACATAAGAACAGGGGTTACGAAGCTTTCTTT.

The chain combines TRBV7-2 with TRBJ2-2, with D unclear. V was shortened by 5 bases and J by 7 bases, with 17 bases between the two germline ends. This CDR3 has 15 residues. CDR1 and CDR2 from the germline V gene are SGHTA and FQGNSA. CDR3 sequence reads: CASSPPGRGFGELFF. The CDR3 DNA reads as TGTGCCAGCAGCCCCCCGGGTCGCGGATTCGGGGAGCTGTTTTTT.

The chain couples TRBV25-1 to TRBJ2-7, with D perhaps assigned TRBD1 or TRBD2 (5 bases each). The CDR3 consists of 16 residues. Germline V gene lookup returns CDR1 MGHDK and CDR2 SYGVNS. The germline V and J ends were trimmed by 2 bases and 8 bases, with 22 bases remaining between them. In nucleotides, the CDR3 is TGTGCCAGCAGTGAACCTGCCGGGACCTTCCCCCTGCAGCAGTACTTC. Protein product: CASSEPAGTFPLQQYF.

This clone was observed a few times. This chain uses TRBV7-3 with TRBJ1-1; TRBD1 matches 9 bases. The germline gives CDR1 SGHTA, CDR2 FQGTGA. The CDR3 contains 15 residues. The V gene end was trimmed by 1 base and the J gene end by 7 bases; junction bases not matched to a gene: 7. In DNA form, the CDR3 reads TGTGCCAGCAGCTTAAATCACGCGGACAGGGGTGAAGCTTTCTTT. Protein sequence: CASSLNHADRGEAFF.

In this sample, this clone turned up a few times. The J gene is TRBJ2-3, the V gene TRBV4-2; possible D gene TRBD2, 6 bases. V was cut by 0 bases and J by 1 base, with 11 bases left in between. The CDR3 has 16 amino acids. The germline V gene has CDR1 LGHNA and CDR2 YNFKEQ. The CDR3: CASSQEWGTGTDTQYF. In nucleotides, the CDR3 is TGTGCCAGCAGCCAAGAATGGGGGACTGGCACAGATACGCAGTATTTT.

The chain carries TRBV20-1 and TRBJ1-2, with a weak D call TRBD1 (6 bases). Germline CDR1 DFQATT, CDR2 SNEGSKA (reference sequence). This CDR3 comprises 11 residues. V lost 6 bases to trimming and J lost 8 bases, with 13 bases between them. CDR3 DNA: TGCAGTGCGACGGGGGGCAAGGGCTACACCTTC. Its translation: CSATGGKGYTF.

CDR3 protein: CASSAAYNPPGELFF. In DNA, the CDR3 is TGTGCCAGCAGCGCAGCCTACAATCCCCCCGGGGAGCTGTTTTTT. V gene TRBV11-3 combines with J gene TRBJ2-2; D remains ambiguous. Germline CDR1 SGHNT, CDR2 YENEEA. The length of the CDR3 is 15 residues. V dropped 5 bases and J dropped 6 bases, with 16 bases sitting between them.

Here the CDR3 reads CASSVRFDIAGELFF. The CDR3 coding sequence is TGCGCCAGCAGTGTGCGTTTTGATATTGCCGGGGAGCTGTTTTTT. The chain is built from TRBV5-1 and TRBJ2-2, with unresolved D. There are 15 residues in the CDR3. V shed 5 bases and J shed 6 bases, with 17 bases lying between them. Germline values: CDR1 SGHRS, CDR2 YFSETQ.

This clone was counted a few times. The CDR3 nucleotides are TGTGCCAGCAGCTTAACCGGGCTAATGGCGGGTGAGCAGTTCTTC. It is translated as CASSLTGLMAGEQFF. V usage is TRBV7-9 and J usage is TRBJ2-1; a weak D match, TRBD2 (5 bases). Germline CDR1 is SEHNR and CDR2 is FQNEAQ (reference sequence). This CDR3 has 15 amino acids. Trimming left V 2 bases short and J 9 bases short, with 17 bases between. Full variable domain (outside the CDR3, taken from reference TRBV7-9 and TRBJ2-1): DTGVSQNPRHKITKRGQNVTFRCDPISEHNRLYWYRQTLGQGPEFLTYFQNEAQLEKSRLLSDRFSAERPKGSFSTLEIQRTEQGDSAMYLCASSLTGLMAGEQFFGPGTRLTVL.

The chain carries TRBV5-1 and TRBJ1-1, with D hard to call. V lost 0 bases, J lost 0 bases, and 15 bases lay in between. This CDR3 is 17 amino acids long. Germline lookup yields CDR1 SGHRS and CDR2 YFSETQ. CDR3 in amino acids: CASSLAHGAGMNTEAFF. CDR3 nucleotides: TGCGCCAGCAGCTTGGCCCACGGTGCAGGAATGAACACTGAAGCTTTCTTT.

J is TRBJ2-3 and V is TRBV18; 8 nucleotides match TRBD2. The germline gives CDR1 KGHSH, CDR2 LQKENI. V shed 3 bases and J 3 bases; nucleotides not matched to a gene: 2. This CDR3 comprises 14 residues. CDR3 sequence (DNA): TGTGCCAGCTCACCGGGACTAGGTACAGATACGCAGTATTTT. This sequence encodes CASSPGLGTDTQYF.

This clone appeared a few times. The sample holds other DNA sequences that translate to the same CDR3. This chain uses TRBV7-2 with TRBJ2-7, with TRBD1 identical over 7 bases. With 1 base clipped from V and 0 bases from J, the junction kept 6 bases outside the gene matches. The CDR3 totals 16 residues. The germline CDR1 and CDR2 sequences are SGHTA and FQGNSA. The CDR3 coding sequence is TGTGCCAGCAGCTTAGGAGGGACAGCGAGCTCCTACGAGCAGTACTTC. Amino acid sequence: CASSLGGTASSYEQYF.

A word on this clone: This specimen includes other DNA sequences encoding the same CDR3. V is TRBV28 and J is TRBJ1-5; a weak D match, TRBD1 (5 bases). Trimming pared 2 bases from V and 4 bases from J, leaving 6 bases between. The CDR3 covers 13 residues. The germline CDR1 and CDR2 sequences are MDHEN and SYDVKM. CDR3 DNA sequence: TGTGCCAGCAGTTTACAGGGAAATCAGCCCCAGCATTTT. It yields the protein CASSLQGNQPQHF.